The source of this T cell receptor (beta chain) is a study of OX40 agonist ivuxolimab in advanced cancers. Study summary: Patients with prior anti-PD-1, anti-PD-L1 or anti-CTLA-4 therapy were eligible; less than 50% had some.

This clone showed up just a few times. As yet, its antigen is unknown. Assay used: immunoSEQ multiplex PCR; TCRdb lists only in-frame clones, some missing. This sample has tens of thousands of clones, with 85% to 95% found just once. Study-wide points: Fewer expanded clones were found on average in CD4+ than in CD8+ T cells.

CDR1 SQVTM and CDR2 ANQGSEA come from the germline V gene. CDR3 length: 14 residues. Unmatched junction bases numbered 5, after V lost 4 bases and J lost 3 bases. The receptor was derived from an adult with an advanced solid tumor such as melanoma, head and neck, liver or kidney cancer. The specimen comprised CD4+ or CD8+ T cells sorted from blood, sampled in a trial of the OX40 agonist ivuxolimab. The chain has TRBV29-1 and TRBJ2-7, with 11 bases aligning to TRBD1. Here the CDR3 reads CSVVPGTGGYEQYF. DNA of the CDR3: TGCAGCGTTGTTCCCGGGACAGGGGGCTACGAGCAGTACTTC.